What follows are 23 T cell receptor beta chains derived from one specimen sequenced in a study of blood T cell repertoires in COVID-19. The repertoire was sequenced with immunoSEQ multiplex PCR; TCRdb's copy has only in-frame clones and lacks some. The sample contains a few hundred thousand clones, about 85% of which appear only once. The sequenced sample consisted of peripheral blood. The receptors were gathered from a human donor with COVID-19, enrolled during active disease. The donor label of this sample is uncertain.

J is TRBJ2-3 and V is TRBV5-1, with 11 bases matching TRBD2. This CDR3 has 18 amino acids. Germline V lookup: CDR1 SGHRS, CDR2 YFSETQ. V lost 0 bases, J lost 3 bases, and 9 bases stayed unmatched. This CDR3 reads CASSLGPTGTSGTDTQYF. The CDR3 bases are TGCGCCAGCAGCTTGGGGCCGACCGGGACTAGCGGAACAGATACGCAGTATTTT. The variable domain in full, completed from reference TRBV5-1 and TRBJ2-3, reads KAGVTQTPRYLIKTRGQQVTLSCSPISGHRSVSWYQQTPGQGLQFLFEYFSETQRNKGNFPGRFSGRQFSNSRSEMNVSTLELGDSALYLCASSLGPTGTSGTDTQYFGPGTRLTVL.

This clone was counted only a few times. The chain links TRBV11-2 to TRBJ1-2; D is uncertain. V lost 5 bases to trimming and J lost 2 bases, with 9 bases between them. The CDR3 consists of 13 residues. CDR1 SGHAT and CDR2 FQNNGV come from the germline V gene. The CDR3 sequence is CASSPSANYGYTF. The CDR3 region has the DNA TGTGCCAGCAGCCCCAGTGCAAACTATGGCTACACCTTC.

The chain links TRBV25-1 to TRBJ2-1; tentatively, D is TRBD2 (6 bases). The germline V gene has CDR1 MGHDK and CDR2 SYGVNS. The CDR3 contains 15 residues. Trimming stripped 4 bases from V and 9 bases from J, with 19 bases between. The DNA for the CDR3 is TGTGCCAGCAGTGGACCGGGCGGGATCGGGGGTGAGCAGTTCTTC. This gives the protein CASSGPGGIGGEQFF.

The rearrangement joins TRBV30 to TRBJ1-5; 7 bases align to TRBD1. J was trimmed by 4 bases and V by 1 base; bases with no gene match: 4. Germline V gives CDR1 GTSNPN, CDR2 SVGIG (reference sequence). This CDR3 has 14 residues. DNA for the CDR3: TGTGCCTGGAGTGAGGTGACAGGGAATCAGCCCCAGCATTTT. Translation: CAWSEVTGNQPQHF.

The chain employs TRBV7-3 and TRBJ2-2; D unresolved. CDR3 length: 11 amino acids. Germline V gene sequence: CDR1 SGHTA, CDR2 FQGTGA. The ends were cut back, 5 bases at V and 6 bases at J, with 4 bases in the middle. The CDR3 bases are TGTGCCAGCAGCCAGGCCGGGGAGCTGTTTTTT. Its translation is CASSQAGELFF.

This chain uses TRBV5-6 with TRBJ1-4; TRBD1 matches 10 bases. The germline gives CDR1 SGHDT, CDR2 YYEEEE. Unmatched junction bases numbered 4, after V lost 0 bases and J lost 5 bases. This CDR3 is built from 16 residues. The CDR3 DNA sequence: TGTGCCAGCAGCTTGGAGGGACAGGGGCACAATGAAAAACTGTTTTTT. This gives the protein CASSLEGQGHNEKLFF.

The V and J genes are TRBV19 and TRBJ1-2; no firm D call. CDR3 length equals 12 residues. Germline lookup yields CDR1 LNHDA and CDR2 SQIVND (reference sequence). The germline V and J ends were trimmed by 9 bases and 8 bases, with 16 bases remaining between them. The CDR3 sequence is CASHGLQAGYTF. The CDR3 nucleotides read TGTGCCAGCCATGGGTTACAAGCGGGCTACACCTTC.

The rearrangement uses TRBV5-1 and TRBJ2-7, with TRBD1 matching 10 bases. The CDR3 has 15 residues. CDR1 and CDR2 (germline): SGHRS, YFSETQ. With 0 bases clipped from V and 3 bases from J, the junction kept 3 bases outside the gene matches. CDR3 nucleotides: TGCGCCAGCAGCTTGGCCGGACAGGGGGACTACGAGCAGTACTTC. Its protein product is CASSLAGQGDYEQYF. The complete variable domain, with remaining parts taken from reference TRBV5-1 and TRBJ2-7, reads KAGVTQTPRYLIKTRGQQVTLSCSPISGHRSVSWYQQTPGQGLQFLFEYFSETQRNKGNFPGRFSGRQFSNSRSEMNVSTLELGDSALYLCASSLAGQGDYEQYFGPGTRLTVT.

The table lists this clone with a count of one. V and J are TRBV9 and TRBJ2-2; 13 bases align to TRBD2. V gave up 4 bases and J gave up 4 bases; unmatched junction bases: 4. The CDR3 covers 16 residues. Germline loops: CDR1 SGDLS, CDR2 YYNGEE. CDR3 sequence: CASSPGLAGTTGELFF. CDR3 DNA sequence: TGTGCCAGCAGCCCGGGACTAGCGGGAACCACCGGGGAGCTGTTTTTT.

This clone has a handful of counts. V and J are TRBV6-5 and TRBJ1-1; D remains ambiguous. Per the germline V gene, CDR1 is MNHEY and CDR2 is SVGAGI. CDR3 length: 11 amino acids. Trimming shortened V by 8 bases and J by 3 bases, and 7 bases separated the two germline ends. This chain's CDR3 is CASGRDTEAFF. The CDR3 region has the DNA TGTGCCAGCGGTAGAGACACTGAAGCTTTCTTT.

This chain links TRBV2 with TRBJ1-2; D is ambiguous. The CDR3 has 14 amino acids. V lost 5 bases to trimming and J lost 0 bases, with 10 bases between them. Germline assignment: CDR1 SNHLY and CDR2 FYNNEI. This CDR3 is CASSMNRANYGYTF. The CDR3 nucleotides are TGTGCCAGCAGTATGAACAGAGCTAACTATGGCTACACCTTC.

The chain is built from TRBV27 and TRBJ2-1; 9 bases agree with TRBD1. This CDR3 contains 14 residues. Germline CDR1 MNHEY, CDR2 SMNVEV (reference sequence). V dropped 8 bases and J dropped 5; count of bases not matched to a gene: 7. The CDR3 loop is CASQRTGDNNEQFF. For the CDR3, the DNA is TGTGCCAGCCAACGGACAGGGGACAACAATGAGCAGTTCTTC.

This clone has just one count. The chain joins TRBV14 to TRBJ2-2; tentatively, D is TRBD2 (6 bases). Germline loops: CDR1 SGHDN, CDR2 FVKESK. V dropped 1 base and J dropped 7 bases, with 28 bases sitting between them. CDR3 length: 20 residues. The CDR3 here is CASSQVGGPLAPTVDGELFF. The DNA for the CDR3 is TGTGCCAGCAGCCAAGTAGGCGGCCCTCTAGCGCCCACGGTTGACGGGGAGCTGTTTTTT.

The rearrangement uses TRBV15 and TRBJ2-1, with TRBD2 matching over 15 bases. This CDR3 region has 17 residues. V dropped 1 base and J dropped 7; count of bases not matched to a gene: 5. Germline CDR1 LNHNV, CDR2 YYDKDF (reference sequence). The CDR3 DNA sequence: TGTGCCACCAGCAGAGTTCGTGGGACTAGCGGGAGGAATGAGCAGTTCTTC. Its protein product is CATSRVRGTSGRNEQFF.

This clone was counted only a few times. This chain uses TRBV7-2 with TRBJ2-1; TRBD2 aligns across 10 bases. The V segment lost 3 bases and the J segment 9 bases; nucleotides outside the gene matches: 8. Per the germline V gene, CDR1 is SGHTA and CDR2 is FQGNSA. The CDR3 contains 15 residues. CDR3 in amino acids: CASSLASGRRAEQFF. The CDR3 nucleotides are TGTGCCAGCAGCTTGGCTAGCGGGAGAAGGGCTGAGCAGTTCTTC.

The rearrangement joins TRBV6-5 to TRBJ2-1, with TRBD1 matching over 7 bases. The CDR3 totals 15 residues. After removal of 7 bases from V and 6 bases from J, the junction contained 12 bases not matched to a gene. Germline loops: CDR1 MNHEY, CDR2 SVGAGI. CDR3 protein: CASNQGRRTGNEQFF. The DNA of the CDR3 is TGTGCCAGCAATCAGGGCAGGAGGACAGGCAATGAGCAGTTCTTC.

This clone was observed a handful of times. The CDR3 DNA follows: TGTGCCAGCAGCGTAGGCGGGAGTGGCTACAATGAGCAGTTCTTC. It encodes CASSVGGSGYNEQFF. This rearrangement joins TRBV9 to TRBJ2-1, with 7 bases matching TRBD2. The V gene end was trimmed by 0 bases and the J gene end by 3 bases; junction bases not matched to a gene: 3. The CDR3 is made up of 15 amino acids. Per germline, CDR1 SGDLS and CDR2 YYNGEE.

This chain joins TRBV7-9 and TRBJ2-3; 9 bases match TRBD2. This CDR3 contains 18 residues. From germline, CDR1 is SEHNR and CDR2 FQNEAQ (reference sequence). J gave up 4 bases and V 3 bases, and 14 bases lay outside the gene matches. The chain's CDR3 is CASSFGDRAGGRADTQYF. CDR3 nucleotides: TGTGCCAGCAGCTTTGGCGACCGAGCGGGAGGTCGAGCAGATACGCAGTATTTT.

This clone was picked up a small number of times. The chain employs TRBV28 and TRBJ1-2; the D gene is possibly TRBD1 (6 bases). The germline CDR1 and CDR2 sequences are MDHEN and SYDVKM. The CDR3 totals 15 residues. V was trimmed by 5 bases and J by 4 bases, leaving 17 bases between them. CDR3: CASSGPRGASYGYTF. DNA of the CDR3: TGTGCCAGCAGTGGCCCTCGGGGGGCCAGCTATGGCTACACCTTC.

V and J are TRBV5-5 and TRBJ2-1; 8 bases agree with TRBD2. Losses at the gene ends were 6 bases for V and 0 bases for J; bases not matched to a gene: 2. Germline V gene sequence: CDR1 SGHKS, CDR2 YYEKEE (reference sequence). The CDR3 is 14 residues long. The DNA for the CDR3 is TGTGCCAGCATAGCGGGGAGCTCCTACAATGAGCAGTTCTTC. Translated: CASIAGSSYNEQFF.

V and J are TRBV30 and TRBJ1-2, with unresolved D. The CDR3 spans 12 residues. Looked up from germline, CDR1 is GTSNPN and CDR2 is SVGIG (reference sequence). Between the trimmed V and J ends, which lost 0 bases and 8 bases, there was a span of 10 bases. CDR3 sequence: CAWSVVAGGYTF. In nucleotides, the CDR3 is TGTGCCTGGAGTGTGGTGGCCGGGGGCTACACCTTC. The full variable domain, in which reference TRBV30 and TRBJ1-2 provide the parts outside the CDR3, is SQTIHQWPATLVQPVGSPLSLECTVEGTSNPNLYWYRQAAGRGLQLLFYSVGIGQISSEVPQNLSASRPQDRQFILSSKKLLLSDSGFYLCAWSVVAGGYTFGSGTRLTVV.

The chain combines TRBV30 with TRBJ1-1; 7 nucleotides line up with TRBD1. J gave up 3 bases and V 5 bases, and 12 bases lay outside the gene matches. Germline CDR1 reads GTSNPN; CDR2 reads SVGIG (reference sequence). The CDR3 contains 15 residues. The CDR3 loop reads CAWRQGVSSYTEAFF. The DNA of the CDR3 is TGTGCCTGGCGTCAGGGGGTGTCGAGTTACACTGAAGCTTTCTTT.

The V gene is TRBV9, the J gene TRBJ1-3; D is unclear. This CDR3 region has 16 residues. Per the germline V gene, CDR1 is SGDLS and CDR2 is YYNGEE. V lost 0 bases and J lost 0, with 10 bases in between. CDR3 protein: CASSVGGRGSGNTIYF. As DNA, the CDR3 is TGTGCCAGCAGCGTAGGGGGTCGGGGCTCTGGAAACACCATATATTTT.